This TCR beta chain was recovered during a study of OX40 agonist ivuxolimab in advanced cancers. Study background: Every 2 weeks, ivuxolimab was infused into the patients intravenously at between 0.01 and 10 mg/kg. Patients enrolled in dose escalation were diagnosed with hepatocellular carcinoma, melanoma, renal cell or head and neck cancer.

Overall study results and limits: On average, CD8+ T cells showed a greater number of expanded clones than CD4+.

Generated by immunoSEQ multiplex PCR, the TCRdb table keeps only in-frame clones and is missing some. The sample has approximately 14,000 clones; 76% are singletons. Autoimmune disease history or systemic immunosuppression led to patients being barred. With respect to this clone: The antigen remains unidentified.

V lost 5 bases to trimming and J lost 2 bases; unmatched junction nucleotides: 10. CDR1 SGDLS and CDR2 YYNGEE come from the germline V gene. The CDR3 sequence is 17 residues long. The chain uses TRBV9 and TRBJ1-6; TRBD1 agrees at 7 bases. This TCR was sampled from an adult with an advanced solid tumor such as melanoma, head and neck, liver or kidney cancer. The starting material was CD4+ or CD8+ T cells sorted from blood, obtained in a trial of the OX40 agonist ivuxolimab. CDR3: CASRAGTAGAYNSPLHF. Written as DNA, the CDR3 is TGTGCCAGCAGAGCTGGGACAGCTGGGGCCTATAATTCACCCCTCCACTTT.